The TCR beta chain under discussion was sequenced for a study of cytomegalovirus exposure and HLA in healthy donors. This CDR3 comprises 15 residues. Trimming removed 3 bases from V and 4 bases from J; junction bases left unmatched: 5. Germline CDR1 reads SGHDN; CDR2 reads FVKESK. Primers for the PCR totalled 60 Vbeta and 13 Jbeta. Assay used: immunoSEQ multiplex PCR; TCRdb lists only in-frame clones, some missing. The table has about 130,000 clones, 82% seen once. Sequencing was done on a sample of PBMCs. The receptor's source is a boy aged 2 to 9 in good health and CMV-seronegative. The chain recombines TRBV14 with TRBJ2-7; 11 bases map to TRBD2. CDR3 in DNA: TGTGCCAGCAGCCATCGACTAGCGGGGTGTTACGAGCAGTACGTC. Amino acids: CASSHRLAGCYEQYV.